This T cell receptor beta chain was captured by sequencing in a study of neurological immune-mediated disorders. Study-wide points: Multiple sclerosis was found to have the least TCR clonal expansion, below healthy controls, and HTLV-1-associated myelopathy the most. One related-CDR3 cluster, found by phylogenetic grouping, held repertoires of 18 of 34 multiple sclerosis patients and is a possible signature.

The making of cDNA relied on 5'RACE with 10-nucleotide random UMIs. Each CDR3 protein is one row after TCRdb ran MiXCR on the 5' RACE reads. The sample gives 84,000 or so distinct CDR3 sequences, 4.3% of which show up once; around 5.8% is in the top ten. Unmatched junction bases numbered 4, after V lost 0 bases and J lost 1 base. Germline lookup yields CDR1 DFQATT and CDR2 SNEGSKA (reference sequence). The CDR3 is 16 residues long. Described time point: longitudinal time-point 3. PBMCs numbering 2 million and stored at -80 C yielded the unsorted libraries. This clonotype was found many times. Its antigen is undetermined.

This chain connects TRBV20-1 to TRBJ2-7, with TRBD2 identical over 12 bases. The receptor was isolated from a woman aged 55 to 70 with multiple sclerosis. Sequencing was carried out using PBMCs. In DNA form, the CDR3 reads TGCAGTGCTAGAGATCCTGGACTAGCGGGGTCCTACGAGCAGTACTTC. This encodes CSARDPGLAGSYEQYF.